Listed here are 12 T cell receptor beta chains from one sample, sequenced in a study of blood T cell repertoires in COVID-19. Data came from immunoSEQ multiplex PCR; TCRdb stores just in-frame clones and leaves some out. The table includes 200,000 to 250,000 clones, around 81% detected once. Sequencing used peripheral blood. All receptors derive from a human donor in a cohort sampled during active COVID-19.

This chain links TRBV24-1 with TRBJ2-2, with TRBD2 as a possible D gene (7 bases). Trimming took off 11 bases at V and 7 bases at J, with 16 bases between the two ends. CDR1 and CDR2 from the germline V gene are KGHDR and SFDVKD. This CDR3 comprises 13 residues. In nucleotides, the CDR3 is TGTGCCAGTGAGGGGGGGTCCGGCGGGGAGCTGTTTTTT. Translating gives CASEGGSGGELFF.

This clone was seen only once. The chain joins TRBV24-1 to TRBJ2-4, with 7 bases lining up with TRBD1. Per the germline V gene, CDR1 is KGHDR and CDR2 is SFDVKD. This CDR3 contains 20 residues. Trimming cost V 2 bases and J 0 bases; bases outside gene matches: 15. CDR3 sequence: CATSDSPGQSTLLAKNIQYF. The CDR3 DNA follows: TGTGCCACCAGTGATTCACCGGGACAGTCCACACTTTTAGCCAAAAACATTCAGTACTTC.

This clone has only a few counts. The V gene is TRBV20-1, the J gene TRBJ1-1; weak D call: TRBD1 (5 bases). Germline loops: CDR1 DFQATT, CDR2 SNEGSKA (reference sequence). V was cut by 3 bases and J by 1 base, with 9 bases left in between. The CDR3 contains 13 residues. For the CDR3, the DNA is TGCAGTGCTAGTCGACAGAAGAACACTGAAGCTTTCTTT. Translating gives CSASRQKNTEAFF.

V is TRBV30 and J is TRBJ1-2; TRBD1 agrees at 11 bases. After removal of 2 bases from V and 4 bases from J, the junction contained 9 bases not matched to a gene. The CDR3 has 16 amino acids. CDR1 is GTSNPN, CDR2 SVGIG, per germline (reference sequence). The CDR3 region has the DNA TGTGCCTGGAGTCAACCCTCGGGACAGGGGGGCTATGGCTACACCTTC. Protein sequence: CAWSQPSGQGGYGYTF.

This rearrangement joins TRBV5-5 to TRBJ2-7; 11 bases match TRBD1. Trimming at V came to 4 bases and at J to 0 bases, leaving 6 bases not matched to a gene. CDR1 and CDR2 (germline): SGHKS, YYEKEE (reference sequence). This CDR3 spans 16 amino acids. DNA for the CDR3: TGTGCCAGCAGCCCGCCGGGACAGGGGGTCTCCTACGAGCAGTACTTC. Translating gives CASSPPGQGVSYEQYF.

CDR3 nucleotide sequence: TGTGCCAGCAGCCTATCTGCGGGTGAAGCTTTCTTT. As protein: CASSLSAGEAFF. V gene TRBV7-8 combines with J gene TRBJ1-1; no clear D. This CDR3 is built from 12 residues. Germline CDR1 is SGHVS and CDR2 is FQNEAQ. Deletions cut 5 bases from V and 7 bases from J, with 11 bases between.

This clone was observed at least ten times. V is TRBV19 and J is TRBJ1-5; 9 bases are a match to TRBD1. The CDR3 covers 16 residues. CDR1 LNHDA and CDR2 SQIVND come from the germline V gene (reference sequence). V was clipped by 5 bases and J by 6 bases; unmatched bases: 11. The CDR3 nucleotides read TGTGCCAGTAGTGACCGACAGGGGGTATTTGGTCAGCCCCAGCATTTT. Translation gives CASSDRQGVFGQPQHF.

The J gene is TRBJ1-2, the V gene TRBV12-3 or TRBV12-4, with D maybe TRBD1 (5 bases). V gave up 6 bases and J gave up 3 bases, with 11 bases separating them. CDR3 length equals 13 residues. DNA of the CDR3: TGTGCCAGCAGCTCAGGGCTCGACTATGGCTACACCTTC. This gives the protein CASSSGLDYGYTF.

This rearrangement joins TRBV5-8 to TRBJ1-5, with D possibly TRBD1 on 6 matching bases. CDR1 and CDR2 (germline): SGHTS, YDEGEE. V was clipped by 6 bases and J by 4 bases, with 11 bases between them. The CDR3 contains 13 residues. Here the CDR3 reads CASTLTGNQPQHF. The DNA for the CDR3 is TGTGCCAGCACCCTGACAGGTAATCAGCCCCAGCATTTT.

This clone showed up many times. CDR3 residues: CASVRDQGYGYTF. The CDR3, as DNA: TGTGCCAGTGTAAGGGATCAGGGCTATGGCTACACCTTC. The gene calls are TRBV19 and TRBJ1-2; tentative D call: TRBD1 (5 bases). Germline lookup yields CDR1 LNHDA and CDR2 SQIVND (reference sequence). The CDR3 contains 13 residues. V dropped 8 bases and J dropped 4 bases, with 14 bases sitting between them.

V is TRBV18 and J is TRBJ1-1; D is undetermined. Trimming stripped 1 base from V and 0 bases from J, with 12 bases between. The germline V gene has CDR1 KGHSH and CDR2 LQKENI. This CDR3 has 16 residues. The CDR3 bases are TGTGCCAGCTCACCACAAGAGAGAGGGATGAACACTGAAGCTTTCTTT. Its protein is CASSPQERGMNTEAFF.

This clone has just a few counts. The chain has TRBV21-1 and TRBJ1-4; no check of the table's D call, TRBD1, against the DNA was made. TRBV21-1 is labeled a pseudogene. The CDR3 is 15 residues long. The CDR3 here is CASSKDRHINEKLFF. CDR3 DNA sequence: TGTGCCAGCAGCAAGGATAGACATATTAATGAAAAACTGTTTTTT.